Sequencing of this T cell receptor (beta chain) was carried out in a study of blood T cells in healthy people across ages. Next came a second PCR, run for about 6 to 12 cycles, which used a sample-barcoded 5' primer along with a J-beta primer mix. TCRdb re-called the 5' RACE reads with MiXCR, one entry per CDR3 protein. The sample has about 840,000 distinct CDR3 sequences, about 28% seen once; the top ten hold roughly a tenth. Germline CDR1 is DFQATT and CDR2 is SNEGSKA (reference sequence). This CDR3 is built from 15 residues. The V end was cut by 3 bases, the J end by 2 bases, with 11 bases between. Russia was home to the donors, healthy Caucasian individuals aged roughly 6 to 100. These same records also appear under a second study, on T cells of mothers and their children.

The sequence was obtained from a woman in her forties in good health. Sequencing input: blood. The chain carries TRBV20-1 and TRBJ2-6; possibly TRBD1 or TRBD2 for D (6 bases each). The CDR3 DNA sequence: TGCAGTGCTAGCGCCGGGGGCCCTGGGGCCAACGTCCTGACTTTC. Its protein product is CSASAGGPGANVLTF.